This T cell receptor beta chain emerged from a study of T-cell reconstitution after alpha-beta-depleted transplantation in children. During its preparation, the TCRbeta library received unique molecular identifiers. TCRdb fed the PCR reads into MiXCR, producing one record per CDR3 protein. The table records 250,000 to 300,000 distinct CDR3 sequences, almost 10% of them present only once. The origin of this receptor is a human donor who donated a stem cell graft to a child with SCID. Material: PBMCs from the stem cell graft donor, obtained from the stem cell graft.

The CDR3 sequence: CSYRDTGELFF. Written as DNA, the CDR3 is TGCAGCTACAGGGACACCGGGGAGCTGTTTTTT. The V gene is TRBV29-1, the J gene TRBJ2-2; D is perhaps TRBD1 (6 bases). The CDR3 totals 11 residues. The germline V gene has CDR1 SQVTM and CDR2 ANQGSEA. The germline V and J ends were trimmed by 8 bases and 3 bases, with 7 bases remaining between them.